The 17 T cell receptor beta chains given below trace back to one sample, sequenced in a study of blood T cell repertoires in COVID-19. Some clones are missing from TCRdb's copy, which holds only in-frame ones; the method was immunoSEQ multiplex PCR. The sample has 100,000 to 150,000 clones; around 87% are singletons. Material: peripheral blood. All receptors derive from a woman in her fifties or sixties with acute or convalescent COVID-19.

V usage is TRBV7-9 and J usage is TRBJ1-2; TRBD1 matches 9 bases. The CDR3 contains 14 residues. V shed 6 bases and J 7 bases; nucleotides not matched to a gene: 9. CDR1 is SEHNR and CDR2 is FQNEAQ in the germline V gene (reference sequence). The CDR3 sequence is CASREEGQGGGYTF. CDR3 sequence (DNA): TGTGCCAGCAGGGAGGAGGGACAGGGAGGTGGCTACACCTTC.

The CDR3 coding sequence is TGTGCCAGCAGAGAGACAGGGGAAGAGACCCAGTACTTC. Translated: CASRETGEETQYF. V and J are TRBV12-3 or TRBV12-4 and TRBJ2-5; TRBD1 matches at 8 bases. V lost 6 bases and J lost 3; bases outside the gene matches: 3. The CDR3 has 13 amino acids.

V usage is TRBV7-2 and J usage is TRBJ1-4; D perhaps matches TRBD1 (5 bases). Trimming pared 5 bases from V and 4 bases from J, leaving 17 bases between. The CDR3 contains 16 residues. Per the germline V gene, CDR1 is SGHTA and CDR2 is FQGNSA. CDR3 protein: CASSPDSGAGNEKLFF. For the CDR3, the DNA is TGTGCCAGCAGCCCCGACAGTGGGGCAGGTAATGAAAAACTGTTTTTT.

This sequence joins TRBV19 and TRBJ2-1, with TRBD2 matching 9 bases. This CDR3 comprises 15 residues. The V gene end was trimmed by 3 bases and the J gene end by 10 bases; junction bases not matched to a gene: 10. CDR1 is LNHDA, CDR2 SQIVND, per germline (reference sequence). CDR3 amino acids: CASSIGSGSQREQFF. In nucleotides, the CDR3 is TGTGCCAGTAGTATTGGTAGCGGGAGTCAAAGAGAGCAGTTCTTC.

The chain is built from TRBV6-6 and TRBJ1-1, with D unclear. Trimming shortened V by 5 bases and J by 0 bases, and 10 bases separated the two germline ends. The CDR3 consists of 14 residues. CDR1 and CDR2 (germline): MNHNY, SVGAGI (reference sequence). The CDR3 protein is CASSRPEMNTEAFF. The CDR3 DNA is TGTGCCAGCAGTCGTCCGGAGATGAACACTGAAGCTTTCTTT.

The CDR3 sequence is CASSDGLAGADTQYF. The CDR3 DNA reads TGCGCCAGCAGTGATGGTCTAGCGGGAGCCGATACGCAGTATTTT. The chain recombines TRBV10-1 with TRBJ2-3; TRBD2 matches at 10 bases. After removal of 3 bases from V and 6 bases from J, the junction contained 6 bases not matched to a gene. The CDR3 is 15 amino acids. Germline assignment: CDR1 WNHNN and CDR2 SYGVQD (reference sequence).

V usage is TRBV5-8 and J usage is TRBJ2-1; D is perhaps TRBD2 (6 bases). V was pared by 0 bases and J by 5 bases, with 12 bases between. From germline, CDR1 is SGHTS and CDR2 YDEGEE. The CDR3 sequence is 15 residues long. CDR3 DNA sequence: TGTGCCAGCAGCTTGGGGATATCTAGCGACAATGAGCAGTTCTTC. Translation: CASSLGISSDNEQFF.

CDR3 residues: CASSRGTSGGQETQYF. As DNA, the CDR3 is TGTGCCAGCAGTCGTGGGACTAGCGGGGGCCAAGAGACCCAGTACTTC. The chain links TRBV3-1 (or the pseudogene TRBV3-2) to TRBJ2-5, with 14 nucleotides matching TRBD2. The V gene's germline CDR1 is LGHDT and CDR2 YNNKEL (reference sequence). Trimming cost V 6 bases and J 1 base; bases outside gene matches: 4. The CDR3 runs to 16 residues.

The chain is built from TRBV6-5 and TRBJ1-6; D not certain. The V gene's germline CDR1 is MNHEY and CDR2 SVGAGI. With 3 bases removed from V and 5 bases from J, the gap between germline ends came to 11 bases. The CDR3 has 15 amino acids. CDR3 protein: CASSYRQDNNSPLHF. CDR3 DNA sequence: TGTGCCAGCAGTTATAGACAAGATAATAATTCACCCCTCCACTTT.

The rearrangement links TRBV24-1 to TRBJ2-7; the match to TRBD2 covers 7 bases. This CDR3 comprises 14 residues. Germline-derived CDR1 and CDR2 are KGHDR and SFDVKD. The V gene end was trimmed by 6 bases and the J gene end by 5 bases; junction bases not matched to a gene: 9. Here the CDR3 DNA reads TGTGCCACCAGTTCGGCGGGAGTAGGAAACGAGCAGTACTTC. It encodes CATSSAGVGNEQYF.

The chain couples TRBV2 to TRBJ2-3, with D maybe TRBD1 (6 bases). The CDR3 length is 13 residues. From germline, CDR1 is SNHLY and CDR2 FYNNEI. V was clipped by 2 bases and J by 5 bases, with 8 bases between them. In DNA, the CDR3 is TGTGCCAGCAGTGAATGGGACAAAGATACGCAGTATTTT. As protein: CASSEWDKDTQYF.

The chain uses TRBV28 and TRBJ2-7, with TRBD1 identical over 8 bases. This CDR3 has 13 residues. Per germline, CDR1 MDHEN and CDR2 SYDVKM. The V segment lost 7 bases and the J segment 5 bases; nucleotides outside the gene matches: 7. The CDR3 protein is CASTRTGWDEQYF. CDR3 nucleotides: TGTGCCAGCACGAGGACAGGGTGGGACGAGCAGTACTTC.

The CDR3 DNA reads as TGTGCCAGCAGCCTCCACAGGGTACGTACCGGGGAGCTGTTTTTT. This encodes CASSLHRVRTGELFF. This rearrangement joins TRBV11-2 to TRBJ2-2, with a possible D match to TRBD1 (6 bases). The CDR3 extends over 15 amino acids. V was cut by 5 bases and J by 5 bases, with 15 bases left in between. CDR1 is SGHAT and CDR2 is FQNNGV in the germline V gene.

CDR3 bases: TGTGCCAGCAGACGGGACATGATGCAGCCCCAGCATTTT. Protein: CASRRDMMQPQHF. This chain connects TRBV6-5 to TRBJ1-5; D possibly corresponds to TRBD1 (6 bases). CDR3 length: 13 amino acids. In germline, CDR1 is MNHEY, CDR2 SVGAGI. The V and J ends lost 6 bases and 7 bases respectively, with 13 bases between them.

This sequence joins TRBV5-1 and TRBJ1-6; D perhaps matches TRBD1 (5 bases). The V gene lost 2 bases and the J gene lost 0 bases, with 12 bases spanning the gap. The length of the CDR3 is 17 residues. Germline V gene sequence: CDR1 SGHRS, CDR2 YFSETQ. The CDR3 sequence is CASSFRGLSSYNSPLHF. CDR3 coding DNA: TGCGCCAGCAGCTTTCGGGGGTTGAGCTCCTATAATTCACCCCTCCACTTT.

The CDR3 bases are TGTGCCAGCAGCCCGACCCAGGGGTATTCTCGGGGAGAGACCCAGTACTTC. Translating it yields CASSPTQGYSRGETQYF. The chain is built from TRBV7-9 and TRBJ2-5; tentative D call: TRBD1 (6 bases). V was trimmed by 5 bases and J by 4 bases, leaving 23 bases between them. Germline V gene data show CDR1 as SEHNR and CDR2 as FQNEAQ (reference sequence). The CDR3 contains 17 residues.

The CDR3 region is CASRDSSGSYEQYF. The CDR3 region has the DNA TGTGCCAGCAGAGATTCTAGCGGGAGTTACGAGCAGTACTTC. V gene TRBV6-5 combines with J gene TRBJ2-7; 10 nucleotides agree with TRBD2. The V gene's germline CDR1 is MNHEY and CDR2 SVGAGI. V shed 6 bases, J shed 4 bases, and the junction held 6 bases outside the gene matches. The CDR3 spans 14 residues.